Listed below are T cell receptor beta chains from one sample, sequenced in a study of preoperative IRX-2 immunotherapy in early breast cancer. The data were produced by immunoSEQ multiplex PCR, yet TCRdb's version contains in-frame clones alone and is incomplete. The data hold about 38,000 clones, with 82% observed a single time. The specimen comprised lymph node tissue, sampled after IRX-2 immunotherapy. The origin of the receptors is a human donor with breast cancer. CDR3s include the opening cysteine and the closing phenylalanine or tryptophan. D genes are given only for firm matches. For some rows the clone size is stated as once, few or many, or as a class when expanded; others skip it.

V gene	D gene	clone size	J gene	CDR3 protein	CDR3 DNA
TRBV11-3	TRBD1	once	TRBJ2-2	CASSVDRDLNTGELFF	TGTGCCAGCAGCGTCGACAGGGATTTGAACACCGGGGAGCTGTTTTTT
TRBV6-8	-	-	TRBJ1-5	CASSSPDQPQHF	TGTGCCAGCAGTAGCCCGGATCAGCCCCAGCATTTT
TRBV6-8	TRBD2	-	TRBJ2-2	CASSASGGATGELFF	TGTGCCAGCAGTGCTAGCGGGGGGGCCACCGGGGAGCTGTTTTTT
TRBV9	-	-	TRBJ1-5	CASRVGGEQPQHF	TGTGCCAGCAGAGTGGGCGGGGAACAGCCCCAGCATTTT
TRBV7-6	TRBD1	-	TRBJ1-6	CASSPDRGHSPLHF	TGTGCCAGCAGCCCGGACAGGGGGCATTCACCCCTCCACTTT
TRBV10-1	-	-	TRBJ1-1	CASSESSAFAAEAFF	TGCGCCAGCAGTGAGTCTTCGGCGTTTGCTGCTGAAGCTTTCTTT
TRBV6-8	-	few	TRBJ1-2	CASRPTANYGYTF	TGTGCCAGCAGACCCACAGCAAACTATGGCTACACCTTC
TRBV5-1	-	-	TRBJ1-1	CASSYTYFSKDSGNTEAFF	TGCGCCAGCAGCTATACGTATTTCAGTAAGGACAGTGGGAACACTGAAGCTTTCTTT
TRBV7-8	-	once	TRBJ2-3	CASSGVFPDTQYF	TGTGCCAGCAGCGGGGTCTTCCCCGATACGCAGTATTTT
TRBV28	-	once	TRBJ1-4	CASTGALFEKLFF	TGTGCCAGCACCGGGGCATTGTTTGAAAAACTGTTTTTT
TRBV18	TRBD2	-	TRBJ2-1	CASSREGGDLADEQFF	TGTGCCAGCTCCCGGGAGGGGGGGGACCTCGCCGATGAGCAGTTCTTC
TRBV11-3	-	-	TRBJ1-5	CASSLGRDNQPQHF	TGTGCCAGCAGCTTGGGCAGGGACAATCAGCCCCAGCATTTT
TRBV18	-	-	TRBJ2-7	CASSPVEGSYEQYF	TGTGCCAGCTCACCAGTAGAGGGTTCCTACGAGCAGTACTTC
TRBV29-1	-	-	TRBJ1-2	CSVEDRGYVNYGYTF	TGCAGCGTTGAAGATAGGGGCTATGTCAACTATGGCTACACCTTC